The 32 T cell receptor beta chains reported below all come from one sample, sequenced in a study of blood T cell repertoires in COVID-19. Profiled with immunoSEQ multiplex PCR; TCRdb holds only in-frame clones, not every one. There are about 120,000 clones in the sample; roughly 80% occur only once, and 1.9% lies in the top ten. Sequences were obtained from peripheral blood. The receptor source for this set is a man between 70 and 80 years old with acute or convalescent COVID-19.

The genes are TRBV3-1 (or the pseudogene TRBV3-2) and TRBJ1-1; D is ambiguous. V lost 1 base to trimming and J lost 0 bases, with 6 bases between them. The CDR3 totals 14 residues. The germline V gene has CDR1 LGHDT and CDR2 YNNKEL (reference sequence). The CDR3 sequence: CASSQAGMNTEAFF. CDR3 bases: TGTGCCAGCAGCCAAGCCGGGATGAACACTGAAGCTTTCTTT.

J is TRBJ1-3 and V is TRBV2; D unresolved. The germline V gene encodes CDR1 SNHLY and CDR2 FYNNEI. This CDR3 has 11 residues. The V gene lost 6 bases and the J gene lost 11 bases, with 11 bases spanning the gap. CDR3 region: CASRADLAIYF. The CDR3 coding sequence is TGTGCCAGCAGGGCCGATCTGGCCATATATTTT.

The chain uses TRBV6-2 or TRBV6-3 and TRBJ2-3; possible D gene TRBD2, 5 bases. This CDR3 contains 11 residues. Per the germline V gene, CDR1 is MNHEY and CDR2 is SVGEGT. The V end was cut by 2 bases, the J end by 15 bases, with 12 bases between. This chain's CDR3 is CASSYGLASYF. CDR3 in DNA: TGTGCCAGCAGTTACGGGCTAGCAAGCTATTTT.

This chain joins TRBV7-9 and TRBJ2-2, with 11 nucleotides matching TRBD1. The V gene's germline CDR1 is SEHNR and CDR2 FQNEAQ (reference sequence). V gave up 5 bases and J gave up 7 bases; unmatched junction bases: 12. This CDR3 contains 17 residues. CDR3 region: CASSPKLGQGAVGELFF. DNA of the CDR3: TGTGCCAGCAGCCCTAAGCTAGGACAGGGGGCCGTCGGGGAGCTGTTTTTT.

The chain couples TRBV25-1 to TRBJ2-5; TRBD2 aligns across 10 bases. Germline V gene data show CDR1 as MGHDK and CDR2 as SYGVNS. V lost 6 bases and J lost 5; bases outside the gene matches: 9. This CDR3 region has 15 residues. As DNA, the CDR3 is TGTGCCAGCAGCGATAGTCCTAGCGGGGGTGAGACCCAGTACTTC. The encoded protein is CASSDSPSGGETQYF.

Written as DNA, the CDR3 is TGTGCCAGCAGCTTGGACACTAACACTGAAGCTTTCTTT. Encoded protein: CASSLDTNTEAFF. The chain links TRBV7-9 to TRBJ1-1; tentative D call: TRBD1 (5 bases). Trimming removed 3 bases from V and 2 bases from J, with 7 bases in between. The CDR3 is 13 residues long. The germline gives CDR1 SEHNR, CDR2 FQNEAQ (reference sequence).

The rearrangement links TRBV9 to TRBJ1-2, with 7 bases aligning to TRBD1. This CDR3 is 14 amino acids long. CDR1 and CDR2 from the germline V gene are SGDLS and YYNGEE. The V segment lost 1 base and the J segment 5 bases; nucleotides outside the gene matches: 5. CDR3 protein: CASSVWGTDYGYTF. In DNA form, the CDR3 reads TGTGCCAGCAGCGTATGGGGGACAGATTATGGCTACACCTTC.

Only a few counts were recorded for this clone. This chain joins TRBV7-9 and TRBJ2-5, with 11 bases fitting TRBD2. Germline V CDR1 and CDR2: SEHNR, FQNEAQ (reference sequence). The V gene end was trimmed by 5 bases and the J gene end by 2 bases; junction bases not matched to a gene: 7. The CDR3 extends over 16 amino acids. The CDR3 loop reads CASSHKLAGAQETQYF. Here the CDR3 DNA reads TGTGCCAGCAGCCATAAACTAGCGGGAGCACAAGAGACCCAGTACTTC.

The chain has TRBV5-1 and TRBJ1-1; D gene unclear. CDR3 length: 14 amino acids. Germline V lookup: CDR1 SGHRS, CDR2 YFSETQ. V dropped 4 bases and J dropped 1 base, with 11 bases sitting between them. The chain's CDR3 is CASSPTTGNTEAFF. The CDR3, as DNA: TGCGCCAGCAGCCCGACGACTGGGAACACTGAAGCTTTCTTT. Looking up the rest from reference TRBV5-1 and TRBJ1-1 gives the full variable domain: KAGVTQTPRYLIKTRGQQVTLSCSPISGHRSVSWYQQTPGQGLQFLFEYFSETQRNKGNFPGRFSGRQFSNSRSEMNVSTLELGDSALYLCASSPTTGNTEAFFGQGTRLTVV.

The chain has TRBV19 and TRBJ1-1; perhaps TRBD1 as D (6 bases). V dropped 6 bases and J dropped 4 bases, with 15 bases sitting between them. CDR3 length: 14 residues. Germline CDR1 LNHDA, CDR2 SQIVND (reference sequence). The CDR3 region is CASRTGSSGTEAFF. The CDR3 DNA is TGTGCCAGTAGAACAGGGAGTAGTGGCACTGAAGCTTTCTTT.

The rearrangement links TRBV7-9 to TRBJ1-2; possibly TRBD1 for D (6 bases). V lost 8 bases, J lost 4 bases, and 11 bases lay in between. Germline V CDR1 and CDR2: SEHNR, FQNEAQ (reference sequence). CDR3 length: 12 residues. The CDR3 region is CASGAGAYGYTF. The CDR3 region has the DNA TGTGCCAGCGGGGCGGGGGCCTATGGCTACACCTTC.

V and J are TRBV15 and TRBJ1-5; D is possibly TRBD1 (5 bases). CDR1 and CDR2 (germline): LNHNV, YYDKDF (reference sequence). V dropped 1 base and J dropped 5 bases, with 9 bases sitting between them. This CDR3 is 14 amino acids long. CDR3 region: CATSRAGDHQPQHF. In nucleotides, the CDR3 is TGTGCCACCAGCAGAGCGGGGGACCATCAGCCCCAGCATTTT.

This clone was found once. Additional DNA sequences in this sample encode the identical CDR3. This CDR3 reads CASRGQGVNTEAFF. CDR3 coding DNA: TGCGCCAGCAGGGGGCAGGGGGTGAACACTGAAGCTTTCTTT. The chain recombines TRBV5-1 with TRBJ1-1; the match to TRBD1 covers 7 bases. Germline V gives CDR1 SGHRS, CDR2 YFSETQ. This CDR3 is 14 amino acids long. After removal of 5 bases from V and 0 bases from J, the junction contained 4 bases not matched to a gene.

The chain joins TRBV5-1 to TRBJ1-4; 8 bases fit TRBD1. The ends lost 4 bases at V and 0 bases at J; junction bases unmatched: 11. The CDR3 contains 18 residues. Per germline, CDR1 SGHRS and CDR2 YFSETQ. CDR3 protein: CASSPSDRGSSTNEKLFF. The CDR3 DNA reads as TGCGCCAGCAGCCCATCTGACAGGGGCTCGTCAACTAATGAAAAACTGTTTTTT.

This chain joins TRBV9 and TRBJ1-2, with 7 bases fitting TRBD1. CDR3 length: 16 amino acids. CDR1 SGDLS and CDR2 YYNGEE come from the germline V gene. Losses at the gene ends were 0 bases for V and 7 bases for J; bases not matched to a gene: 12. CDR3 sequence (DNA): TGTGCCAGCAGCGTAGAATGGGGAACAGGGGCCGGTGGCTACACCTTC. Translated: CASSVEWGTGAGGYTF. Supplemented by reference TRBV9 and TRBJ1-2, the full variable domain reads DSGVTQTPKHLITATGQRVTLRCSPRSGDLSVYWYQQSLDQGLQFLIQYYNGEERAKGNILERFSAQQFPDLHSELNLSSLELGDSALYFCASSVEWGTGAGGYTFGSGTRLTVV.

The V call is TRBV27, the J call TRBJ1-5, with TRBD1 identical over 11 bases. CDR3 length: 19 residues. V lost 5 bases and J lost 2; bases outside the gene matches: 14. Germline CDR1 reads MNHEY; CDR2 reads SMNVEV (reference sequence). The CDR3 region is CASSPEDRGLWEGNQPQHF. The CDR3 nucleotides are TGTGCCAGCAGTCCCGAGGACAGGGGGCTCTGGGAAGGCAATCAGCCCCAGCATTTT.

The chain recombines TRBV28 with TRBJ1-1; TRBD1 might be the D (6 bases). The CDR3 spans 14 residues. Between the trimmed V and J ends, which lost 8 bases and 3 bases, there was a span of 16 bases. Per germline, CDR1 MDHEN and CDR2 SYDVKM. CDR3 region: CASSLGGTDTEAFF. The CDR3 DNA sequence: TGTGCCAGCTCGTTAGGGGGTACGGACACTGAAGCTTTCTTT.

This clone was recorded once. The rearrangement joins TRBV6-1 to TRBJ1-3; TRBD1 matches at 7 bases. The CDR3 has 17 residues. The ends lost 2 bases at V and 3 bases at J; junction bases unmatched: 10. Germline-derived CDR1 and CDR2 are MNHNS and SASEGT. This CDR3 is CASSETYRGANGNTIYF. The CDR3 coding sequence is TGTGCCAGCAGTGAAACCTACAGGGGCGCTAATGGAAACACCATATATTTT.

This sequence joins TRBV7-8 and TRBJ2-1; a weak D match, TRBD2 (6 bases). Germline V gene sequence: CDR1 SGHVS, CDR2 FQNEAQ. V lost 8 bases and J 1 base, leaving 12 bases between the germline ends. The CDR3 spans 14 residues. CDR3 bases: TGTGCCAGCTGGAGGGGTACGTCCTACAATGAGCAGTTCTTC. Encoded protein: CASWRGTSYNEQFF.

CDR3: CASSVFGVGTEAFF. CDR3 bases: TGTGCCAGCAGTGTGTTCGGGGTGGGCACTGAAGCTTTCTTT. The rearrangement joins TRBV25-1 to TRBJ1-1; D uncertain. This CDR3 comprises 14 residues. Germline V gene sequence: CDR1 MGHDK, CDR2 SYGVNS. With 4 bases removed from V and 4 bases from J, the gap between germline ends came to 13 bases. Variable domain in full (rest from reference TRBV25-1 and TRBJ1-1): EADIYQTPRYLVIGTGKKITLECSQTMGHDKMYWYQQDPGMELHLIHYSYGVNSTEKGDLSSESTVSRIRTEHFPLTLESARPSHTSQYLCASSVFGVGTEAFFGQGTRLTVV.

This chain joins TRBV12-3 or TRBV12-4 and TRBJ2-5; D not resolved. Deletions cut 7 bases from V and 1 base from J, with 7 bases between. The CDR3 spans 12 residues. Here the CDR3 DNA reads TGTGCCAGCAATGGCCCCCAAGAGACCCAGTACTTC. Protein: CASNGPQETQYF.

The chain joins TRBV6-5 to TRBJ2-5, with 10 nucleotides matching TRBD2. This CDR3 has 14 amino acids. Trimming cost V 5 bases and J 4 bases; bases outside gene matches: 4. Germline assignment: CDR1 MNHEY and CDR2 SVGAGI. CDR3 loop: CASSSGGAGETQYF. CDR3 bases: TGTGCCAGCAGTAGCGGGGGGGCCGGAGAGACCCAGTACTTC.

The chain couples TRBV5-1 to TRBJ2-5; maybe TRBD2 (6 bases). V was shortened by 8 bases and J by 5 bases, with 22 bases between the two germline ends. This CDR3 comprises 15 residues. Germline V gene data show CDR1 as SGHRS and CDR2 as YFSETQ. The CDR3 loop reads CASGLKGLESETQYF. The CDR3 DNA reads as TGCGCCAGTGGTCTAAAGGGACTGGAGTCGGAGACCCAGTACTTC.

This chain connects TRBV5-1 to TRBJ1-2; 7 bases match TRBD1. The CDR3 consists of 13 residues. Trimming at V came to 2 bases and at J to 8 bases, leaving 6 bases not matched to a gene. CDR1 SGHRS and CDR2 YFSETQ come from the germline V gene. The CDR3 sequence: CASSFPGQLGYTF. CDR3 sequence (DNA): TGCGCCAGCAGCTTTCCGGGACAGCTGGGCTACACCTTC.

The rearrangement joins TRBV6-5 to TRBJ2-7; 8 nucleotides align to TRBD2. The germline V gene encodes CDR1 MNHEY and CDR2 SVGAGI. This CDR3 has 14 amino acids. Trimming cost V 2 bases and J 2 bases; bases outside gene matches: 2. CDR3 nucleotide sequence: TGTGCCAGCAGTTACGGGACTAGTCCCTACGAGCAGTACTTC. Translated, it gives CASSYGTSPYEQYF.

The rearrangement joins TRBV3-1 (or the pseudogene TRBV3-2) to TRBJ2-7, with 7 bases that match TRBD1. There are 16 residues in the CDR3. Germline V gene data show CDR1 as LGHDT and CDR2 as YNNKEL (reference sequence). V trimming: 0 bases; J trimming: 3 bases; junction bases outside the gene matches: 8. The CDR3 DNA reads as TGTGCCAGCAGCCAAGATCCTGGCAGGGGGTTCTACGAGCAGTACTTC. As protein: CASSQDPGRGFYEQYF.

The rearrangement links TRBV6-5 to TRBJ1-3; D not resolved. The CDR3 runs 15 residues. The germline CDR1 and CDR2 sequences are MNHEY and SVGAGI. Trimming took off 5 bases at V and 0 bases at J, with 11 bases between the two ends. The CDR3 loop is CASSPHGNSGNTIYF. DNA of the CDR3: TGTGCCAGCAGTCCGCACGGGAACTCTGGAAACACCATATATTTT.

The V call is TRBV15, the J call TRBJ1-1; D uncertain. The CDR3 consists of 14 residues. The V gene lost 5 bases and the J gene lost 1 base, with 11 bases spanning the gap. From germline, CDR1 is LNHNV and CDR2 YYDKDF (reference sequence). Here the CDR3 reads CATSVSSRNTEAFF. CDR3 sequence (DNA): TGTGCCACCAGCGTGTCGAGTAGGAACACTGAAGCTTTCTTT.

Here the CDR3 reads CASSRQGLDYGYTF. In DNA, the CDR3 is TGTGCCAGCAGTAGACAGGGCCTAGACTATGGCTACACCTTC. This chain uses TRBV6-5 with TRBJ1-2, with 7 bases aligning to TRBD1. Germline CDR1 and CDR2: MNHEY and SVGAGI. V dropped 5 bases and J dropped 3; count of bases not matched to a gene: 6. This CDR3 region has 14 residues.

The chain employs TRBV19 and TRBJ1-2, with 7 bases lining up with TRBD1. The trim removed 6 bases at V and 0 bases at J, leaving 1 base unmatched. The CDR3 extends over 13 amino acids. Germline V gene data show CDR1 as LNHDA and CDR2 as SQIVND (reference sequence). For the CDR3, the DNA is TGTGCCAGTAGGGGGACAGCTAACTATGGCTACACCTTC. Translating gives CASRGTANYGYTF.

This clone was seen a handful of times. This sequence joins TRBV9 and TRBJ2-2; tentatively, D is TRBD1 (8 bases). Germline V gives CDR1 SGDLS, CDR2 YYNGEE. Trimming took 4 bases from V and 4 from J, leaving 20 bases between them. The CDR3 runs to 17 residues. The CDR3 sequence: CASSPTGGASPTGELFF. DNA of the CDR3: TGTGCCAGCAGCCCCACAGGGGGGGCTTCCCCCACCGGGGAGCTGTTTTTT.

CDR3 residues: CASSQRLAREQFF. The DNA for the CDR3 is TGTGCCAGCAGCCAACGACTAGCTCGGGAGCAGTTCTTC. The chain combines TRBV11-2 with TRBJ2-1; 7 positions agree with TRBD2. The CDR3 is 13 amino acids. CDR1 is SGHAT, CDR2 FQNNGV, per germline. Unmatched junction bases numbered 8, after V lost 5 bases and J lost 10 bases.